These 32 T cell receptor beta chains came from one sample sequenced in a study of T cells in Graves' hyperthyroidism and ophthalmopathy. RNA transcripts served as the template for amplifying TCR beta CDR3 regions. The HTBI primer set drove a first-round RT-PCR of the TCR CDR3. One entry per CDR3 protein, called by TCRdb with MiXCR from the multiplex PCR reads. This table has roughly 500,000 distinct CDR3 sequences, around 16% appearing once. Sequenced material: blood. The receptor source for this set is a woman in her thirties with Graves' ophthalmopathy.

This sequence joins TRBV19 and TRBJ1-2, with 8 positions matching TRBD1. Germline loops: CDR1 LNHDA, CDR2 SQIVND (reference sequence). V was clipped by 0 bases and J by 4 bases; unmatched bases: 4. The CDR3 runs to 15 residues. The CDR3: CASSIETGAIYGYTF. The CDR3 DNA reads TGTGCCAGTAGTATAGAGACAGGGGCGATCTATGGCTACACCTTC.

This clonotype was seen at least ten times. The chain is built from TRBV6-2 or TRBV6-3 and TRBJ1-1, with D maybe TRBD1 (6 bases). The length of the CDR3 is 16 residues. Germline values: CDR1 MNHEY, CDR2 SVGEGT. V lost 7 bases, J lost 2 bases, and 20 bases lay in between. CDR3 sequence reads: CASTILTGRRNTEAFF. The CDR3 bases are TGTGCCAGCACTATCTTAACAGGGAGGAGAAACACTGAAGCTTTCTTT.

This clonotype was observed many times. J is TRBJ1-5 and V is TRBV7-2, with D possibly matching TRBD1 (6 bases). This CDR3 contains 14 residues. The germline V gene has CDR1 SGHTA and CDR2 FQGNSA. Trimming stripped 2 bases from V and 5 bases from J, with 10 bases between. The CDR3 region is CASSLTGSDQPQHF. CDR3 DNA sequence: TGTGCCAGCAGCTTAACAGGGTCGGATCAGCCCCAGCATTTT. Using reference TRBV7-2 and TRBJ1-5 for the parts outside the CDR3, the full variable domain is GAGVSQSPSNKVTEKGKDVELRCDPISGHTALYWYRQSLGQGLEFLIYFQGNSAPDKSGLPSDRFSAERTGGSVSTLTIQRTQQEDSAVYLCASSLTGSDQPQHFGDGTRLSIL.

This clonotype was counted between two and nine times. This sequence joins TRBV7-9 and TRBJ1-2; D gene ambiguous. CDR1 SEHNR and CDR2 FQNEAQ come from the germline V gene (reference sequence). The V end lost 5 bases, the J end lost 0 bases, and 13 bases lay between the germline ends. This CDR3 is built from 15 residues. The CDR3 loop is CASSLPDEANYGYTF. The CDR3 DNA reads TGTGCCAGCAGCCTACCGGATGAAGCTAACTATGGCTACACCTTC.

This chain uses TRBV5-6 with TRBJ2-1; 8 nucleotides match TRBD2. V shed 4 bases, J shed 0 bases, and the junction held 6 bases outside the gene matches. Germline loops: CDR1 SGHDT, CDR2 YYEEEE. The CDR3 runs to 16 residues. This CDR3 is CASSPEGTSSYNEQFF. CDR3 in DNA: TGTGCCAGCAGCCCAGAGGGGACTAGCTCCTACAATGAGCAGTTCTTC. The variable domain in full, with the rest retrieved from reference TRBV5-6 and TRBJ2-1, is DAGVTQSPTHLIKTRGQQVTLRCSPKSGHDTVSWYQQALGQGPQFIFQYYEEEERQRGNFPDRFSGHQFPNYSSELNVNALLLGDSALYLCASSPEGTSSYNEQFFGPGTRLTVL.

This chain connects TRBV5-1 to TRBJ2-7; 7 bases fit TRBD1. V lost 4 bases, J lost 2 bases, and 9 bases stayed unmatched. This CDR3 spans 15 amino acids. The germline CDR1 and CDR2 sequences are SGHRS and YFSETQ. The CDR3 here is CASSQEGQPTYEQYF. CDR3 in DNA: TGCGCCAGCAGCCAAGAGGGACAGCCGACCTACGAGCAGTACTTC.

This clonotype appeared many times. This sequence joins TRBV7-9 and TRBJ2-7; D ambiguous. Trimming stripped 1 base from V and 0 bases from J, with 7 bases between. This CDR3 comprises 14 residues. In germline, CDR1 is SEHNR, CDR2 FQNEAQ (reference sequence). The CDR3 region is CASSLGSTSYEQYF. The CDR3 DNA sequence: TGTGCCAGCAGCTTAGGCAGTACCTCCTACGAGCAGTACTTC.

J is TRBJ2-2 and V is TRBV28; D is ambiguous. V gave up 7 bases and J gave up 5 bases, with 8 bases separating them. CDR1 is MDHEN and CDR2 is SYDVKM in the germline V gene. There are 12 residues in the CDR3. CDR3 in amino acids: CASIGRTGELFF. The CDR3 DNA reads as TGTGCCAGCATTGGAAGGACCGGGGAGCTGTTTTTT.

This clonotype has ten or more counts. This chain joins TRBV7-3 and TRBJ2-3; 7 bases are a match to TRBD2. The J segment lost 2 bases and the V segment lost 2 bases, leaving 7 bases of the junction unmatched. The CDR3 length is 16 residues. Germline V gene lookup returns CDR1 SGHTA and CDR2 FQGTGA. CDR3 sequence reads: CASSLLASGTTDTQYF. The CDR3 coding sequence is TGTGCCAGCAGCTTACTGGCTAGCGGAACCACAGATACGCAGTATTTT.

The sample holds many counts of this clonotype. One junction end does not reproduce the germline sequence, and a read error may be involved. The chain combines TRBV30 with TRBJ1-1; 8 bases align to TRBD1. CDR1 is GTSNPN, CDR2 SVGIG, per germline (reference sequence). CDR3 length: 13 amino acids. CDR3 in DNA: TGTGCCGGGAGGACAGGGAGAGACACTGAAGCTTTCTTT. Protein sequence: CAGRTGRDTEAFF. Combining the CDR3 with reference TRBV30 and TRBJ1-1 gives the whole variable domain SQTIHQWPATLVQPVGSPLSLECTVEGTSNPNLYWYRQAAGRGLQLLFYSVGIGQISSEVPQNLSASRPQDRQFILSSKKLLLSDSGFYLCAGRTGRDTEAFFGQGTRLTVV.

This clonotype was detected only a few times. The chain couples TRBV19 to TRBJ2-1, with 14 bases identical to TRBD2. The J segment lost 8 bases and the V segment lost 6 bases, leaving 9 bases of the junction unmatched. Germline loops: CDR1 LNHDA, CDR2 SQIVND (reference sequence). The CDR3 is 16 amino acids. The CDR3 sequence: CASRTRGTSGRDEQFF. For the CDR3, the DNA is TGTGCCAGTAGGACCCGGGGGACTAGCGGGAGAGATGAGCAGTTCTTC.

The sample holds a few counts of this clonotype. The rearrangement joins TRBV13 to TRBJ1-1; D remains unclear. Germline CDR1 and CDR2: PRHDT and FYEKMQ (reference sequence). The V end lost 0 bases, the J end lost 7 bases, and 18 bases lay between the germline ends. CDR3 length: 16 residues. CDR3 bases: TGTGCCAGCAGCTTAGGCGCCCGGAACGGTATGGGTGAAGCTTTCTTT. It specifies CASSLGARNGMGEAFF.

The chain has TRBV10-3 and TRBJ2-2; D is perhaps TRBD2 (6 bases). V was clipped by 3 bases and J by 3 bases, with 17 bases between them. The CDR3 runs 17 residues. Germline V lookup: CDR1 ENHRY, CDR2 SYGVKD. CDR3 loop: CAISDSGSPPHTGELFF. Here the CDR3 DNA reads TGTGCCATCAGTGATAGCGGATCCCCTCCCCACACCGGGGAGCTGTTTTTT.

This clonotype was observed many times. The rearrangement links TRBV6-1 to TRBJ2-7; D is unclear. Germline V gene sequence: CDR1 MNHNS, CDR2 SASEGT. V was trimmed by 3 bases and J by 4 bases, leaving 19 bases between them. This CDR3 is built from 16 residues. CDR3 in amino acids: CASSDQGVSLAYEQYF. The CDR3 nucleotides read TGTGCCAGCAGTGATCAAGGAGTGTCGTTGGCTTACGAGCAGTACTTC.

This clonotype appeared a few times. The genes are TRBV20-1 and TRBJ1-4; 7 positions agree with TRBD1. CDR1 DFQATT and CDR2 SNEGSKA come from the germline V gene (reference sequence). The CDR3 runs 13 residues. The J segment lost 7 bases and the V segment lost 6 bases, leaving 8 bases of the junction unmatched. The CDR3 is CSAIWTGSEKLFF. Written as DNA, the CDR3 is TGCAGTGCCATATGGACAGGTAGTGAAAAACTGTTTTTT.

This clonotype was counted many times. V usage is TRBV7-2 and J usage is TRBJ2-7; 11 nucleotides line up with TRBD2. Germline V lookup: CDR1 SGHTA, CDR2 FQGNSA. This CDR3 comprises 15 residues. With V trimmed by 6 bases and J by 4 bases, 8 bases remained unmatched. CDR3 coding DNA: TGTGCCAGCAGTCCCTGGACTAGCGGGCCTTACGAGCAGTACTTC. It is translated as CASSPWTSGPYEQYF.

This clonotype has ten or more counts. This chain uses TRBV24-1 with TRBJ2-1; 9 bases agree with TRBD1. The CDR3 runs to 13 residues. Germline CDR1 is KGHDR and CDR2 is SFDVKD. Here the CDR3 reads CATRQGGNNEQFF. The CDR3, as DNA: TGTGCGACCCGACAGGGGGGGAACAATGAGCAGTTCTTC.

The V gene is TRBV5-1, the J gene TRBJ1-2; tentative D call: TRBD1 (6 bases). Germline V gives CDR1 SGHRS, CDR2 YFSETQ. This CDR3 spans 17 amino acids. Trimming cost V 3 bases and J 2 bases, with 20 bases left between them. CDR3 bases: TGCGCCAGCAGCTACTCCCCTGGACAGAACCAAAACTATGGCTACACCTTC. Its translation is CASSYSPGQNQNYGYTF.

The chain employs TRBV4-3 and TRBJ1-2, with D possibly matching TRBD1 (5 bases). The CDR3 length is 15 residues. V lost 3 bases to trimming and J lost 4 bases, with 15 bases between them. Germline CDR1 reads LGHNA; CDR2 reads YSLEER. In DNA, the CDR3 is TGCGCCAGCAGCCAGCGGGGGGAGGTGGCCTATGGCTACACCTTC. Translating it yields CASSQRGEVAYGYTF.

V gene TRBV9 combines with J gene TRBJ2-3; D assignment may be TRBD1 or TRBD2 (5 bases each). CDR1 is SGDLS and CDR2 is YYNGEE in the germline V gene. Trimming shortened V by 8 bases and J by 2 bases, and 21 bases separated the two germline ends. This CDR3 has 16 amino acids. CDR3 loop: CASSLRDGTFTDTQYF. In DNA, the CDR3 is TGTGCCAGTAGCCTCCGGGACGGGACCTTCACAGATACGCAGTATTTT.

For this clonotype: Because it lacks the conserved phenylalanine or tryptophan at the end, this CDR3 is likely a read error. The limits of the CDR3 on the DNA are not certain, so only TCRdb's listed CDR3 is given. The chain recombines TRBV9 with TRBJ1-2. CDR1 and CDR2 (germline): SGDLS, YYNGEE. The CDR3 totals 14 residues, both ends included. CDR3: CASSVAKGAMATPS.

This clonotype has a count of ten or more. The chain links TRBV6-2 or TRBV6-3 to TRBJ1-1; perhaps TRBD1 as D (5 bases). V was cut by 7 bases and J by 3 bases, with 12 bases left in between. There are 13 residues in the CDR3. Germline V gene lookup returns CDR1 MNHEY and CDR2 SVGEGT. CDR3 amino acids: CASTPRGDTEAFF. CDR3 sequence (DNA): TGTGCCAGCACCCCCCGAGGGGACACTGAAGCTTTCTTT.

The rearrangement joins TRBV10-3 to TRBJ2-7, with D possibly matching TRBD2 (5 bases). The CDR3 consists of 14 residues. Germline V gene data show CDR1 as ENHRY and CDR2 as SYGVKD. V shed 1 base and J shed 4 bases, with 11 bases lying between them. The CDR3 loop is CAISEFGREYEQYF. CDR3 in DNA: TGTGCCATCAGTGAGTTTGGGAGAGAGTACGAGCAGTACTTC.

In this sample, this clonotype turned up many times. The rearrangement uses TRBV4-1 and TRBJ2-7; no clear D. Deletions cut 1 base from V and 0 bases from J, with 7 bases between. Germline V lookup: CDR1 MGHRA, CDR2 YSYEKL. The CDR3 spans 14 residues. CDR3 residues: CASSQGTYSYEQYF. For the CDR3, the DNA is TGCGCCAGCAGCCAAGGAACTTACTCCTACGAGCAGTACTTC.

This clonotype was counted only a few times. The J gene is TRBJ2-1, the V gene TRBV4-1; unclear D gene. This CDR3 has 14 amino acids. The ends were cut back, 4 bases at V and 4 bases at J, with 11 bases in the middle. The V gene's germline CDR1 is MGHRA and CDR2 YSYEKL. The CDR3 reads CASSPAPVYNEQFF. In DNA, the CDR3 is TGCGCCAGCAGCCCTGCCCCGGTTTACAATGAGCAGTTCTTC.

The gene calls are TRBV6-1 and TRBJ2-3; TRBD2 matches at 14 bases. This CDR3 spans 18 amino acids. V lost 2 bases to trimming and J lost 4 bases; unmatched junction nucleotides: 8. The germline V gene has CDR1 MNHNS and CDR2 SASEGT. As DNA, the CDR3 is TGTGCCAGCAGTGAAAGGGGGACTAGCGGGAGTTTCGCAGATACGCAGTATTTT. Amino acids: CASSERGTSGSFADTQYF.

This clonotype showed up just a few times. The chain links TRBV7-9 to TRBJ2-5, with D tentatively TRBD1 (6 bases). This CDR3 comprises 14 residues. V was cut by 6 bases and J by 5 bases, with 16 bases left in between. CDR1 SEHNR and CDR2 FQNEAQ come from the germline V gene (reference sequence). CDR3 DNA: TGTGCCAGCAGGACCGAAAGGGGGTCGGAGACCCAGTACTTC. It specifies CASRTERGSETQYF. Supplemented by reference TRBV7-9 and TRBJ2-5, the full variable domain reads DTGVSQNPRHKITKRGQNVTFRCDPISEHNRLYWYRQTLGQGPEFLTYFQNEAQLEKSRLLSDRFSAERPKGSFSTLEIQRTEQGDSAMYLCASRTERGSETQYFGPGTRLLVL.

This clonotype was found a few times. J is TRBJ2-3 and V is TRBV12-3 or TRBV12-4, with a weak D call TRBD1 (5 bases). V lost 5 bases, J lost 4 bases, and 13 bases lay in between. There are 14 residues in the CDR3. The CDR3 reads CASSGSTGADTQYF. The CDR3 DNA reads TGTGCCAGCAGTGGGTCCACAGGAGCAGATACGCAGTATTTT.

This clonotype was seen many times. The rearrangement links TRBV30 to TRBJ1-5, with D possibly being TRBD1 (6 bases). CDR3 size: 13 residues. V shed 5 bases and J shed 7 bases, with 15 bases lying between them. Per the germline V gene, CDR1 is GTSNPN and CDR2 is SVGIG (reference sequence). The CDR3 DNA reads as TGTGCCTGGGAAACAGGGAACGGGCAGCCCCAGCATTTT. Translated, it gives CAWETGNGQPQHF.

This chain uses TRBV27 with TRBJ1-4; no clear D. V was shortened by 4 bases and J by 0 bases, with 6 bases between the two germline ends. Germline CDR1 is MNHEY and CDR2 is SMNVEV (reference sequence). The CDR3 contains 14 residues. The CDR3: CASSSAATNEKLFF. The CDR3, as DNA: TGTGCCAGCAGTTCGGCGGCAACTAATGAAAAACTGTTTTTT.

This clonotype was recorded many times. This chain connects TRBV5-6 to TRBJ2-7; 8 bases map to TRBD2. CDR3 length: 15 residues. Germline CDR1 reads SGHDT; CDR2 reads YYEEEE. The trim removed 3 bases at V and 3 bases at J, leaving 8 bases unmatched. The CDR3 coding sequence is TGTGCCAGCAGCTCCAGAGCGGGAGCCGGCTACGAGCAGTACTTC. Protein product: CASSSRAGAGYEQYF. The full variable domain, its missing parts supplied by reference TRBV5-6 and TRBJ2-7, is DAGVTQSPTHLIKTRGQQVTLRCSPKSGHDTVSWYQQALGQGPQFIFQYYEEEERQRGNFPDRFSGHQFPNYSSELNVNALLLGDSALYLCASSSRAGAGYEQYFGPGTRLTVT.

This clonotype was detected a few times. J is TRBJ2-5 and V is TRBV10-3, with TRBD1 matching over 9 bases. J lost 3 bases, V lost 10 bases, and 3 bases had no gene match. The CDR3 has 12 amino acids. CDR1 and CDR2 (germline): ENHRY, SYGVKD. This chain's CDR3 is CATGQGKETQYF. In DNA form, the CDR3 reads TGTGCCACCGGACAGGGGAAAGAGACCCAGTACTTC.